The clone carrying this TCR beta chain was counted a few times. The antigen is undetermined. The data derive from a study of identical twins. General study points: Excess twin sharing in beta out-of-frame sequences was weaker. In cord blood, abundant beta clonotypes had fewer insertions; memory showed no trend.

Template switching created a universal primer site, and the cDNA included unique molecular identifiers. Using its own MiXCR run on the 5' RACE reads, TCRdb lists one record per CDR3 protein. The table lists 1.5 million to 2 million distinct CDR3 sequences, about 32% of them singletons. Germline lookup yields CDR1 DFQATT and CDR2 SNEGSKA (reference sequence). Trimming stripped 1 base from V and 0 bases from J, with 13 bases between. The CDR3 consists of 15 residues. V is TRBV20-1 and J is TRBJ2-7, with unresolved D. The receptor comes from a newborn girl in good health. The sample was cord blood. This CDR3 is CSARGPQASSYEQYF. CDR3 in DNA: TGCAGTGCTAGAGGCCCCCAAGCGTCCTCCTACGAGCAGTACTTC.